This TCR beta chain is drawn from a study of CD8+CD57+ T cells in acquired aplastic anemia. This clonotype was seen at least ten times. Germline CDR1 is LNHDA and CDR2 is SQIVND (reference sequence). This CDR3 is 15 amino acids long. V dropped 5 bases and J dropped 0 bases, with 13 bases sitting between them. Profiles of TCR beta VDJ and CDR3 were generated from a genomic DNA template. TCRdb used MiXCR to reprocess the reads, holding one entry per CDR3 protein. The sample gives fewer than 200,000 distinct CDR3 sequences, about 60% of which show up once; roughly 42% is in the top ten. The V call is TRBV19, the J call TRBJ2-5; D could derive from TRBD1 or TRBD2 (5 bases each). This clonotype originated in a human donor in good health. Specimen: sorted CD4+, CD8+, or CD8+CD57+ T cells (not recorded which) from PBMCs. The CDR3 region is CASSLRGKYQETQYF. The CDR3 coding sequence is TGTGCCAGTAGTTTGAGGGGAAAGTACCAAGAGACCCAGTACTTC.